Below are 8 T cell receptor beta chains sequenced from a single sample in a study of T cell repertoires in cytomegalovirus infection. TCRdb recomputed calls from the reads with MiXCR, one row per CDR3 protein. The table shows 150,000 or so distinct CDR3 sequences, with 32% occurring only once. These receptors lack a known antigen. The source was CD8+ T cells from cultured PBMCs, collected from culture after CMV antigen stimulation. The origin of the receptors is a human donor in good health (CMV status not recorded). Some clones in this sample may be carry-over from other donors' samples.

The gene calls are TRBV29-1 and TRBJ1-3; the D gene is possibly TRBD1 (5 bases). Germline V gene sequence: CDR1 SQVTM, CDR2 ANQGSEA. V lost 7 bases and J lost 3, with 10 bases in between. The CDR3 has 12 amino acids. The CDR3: CSARVYGNTIYF. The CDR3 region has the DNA TGCAGCGCCAGGGTGTATGGAAACACCATATATTTT.

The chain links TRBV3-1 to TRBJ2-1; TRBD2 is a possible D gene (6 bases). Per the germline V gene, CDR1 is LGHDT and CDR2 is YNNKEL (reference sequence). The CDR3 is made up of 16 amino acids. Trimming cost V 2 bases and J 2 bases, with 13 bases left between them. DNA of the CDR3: TGTGCCAGCAGCCAACTGGAGGAGGGAACCTACAATGAGCAGTTCTTC. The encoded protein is CASSQLEEGTYNEQFF.

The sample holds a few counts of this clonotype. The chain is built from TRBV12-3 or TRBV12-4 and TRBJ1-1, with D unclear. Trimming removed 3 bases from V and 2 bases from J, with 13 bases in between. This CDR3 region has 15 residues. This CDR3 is CASSLLSQTNTEAFF. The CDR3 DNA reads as TGTGCCAGCAGTTTGCTTAGTCAGACCAACACTGAAGCTTTCTTT.

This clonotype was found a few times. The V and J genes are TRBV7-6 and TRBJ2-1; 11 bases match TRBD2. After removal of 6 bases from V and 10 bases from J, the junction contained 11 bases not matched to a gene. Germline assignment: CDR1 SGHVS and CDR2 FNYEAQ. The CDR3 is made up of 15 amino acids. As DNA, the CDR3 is TGTGCCAGCAGTCAGCGTCAGACTAGCGGGGTAGAGCAGTTCTTC. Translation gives CASSQRQTSGVEQFF.

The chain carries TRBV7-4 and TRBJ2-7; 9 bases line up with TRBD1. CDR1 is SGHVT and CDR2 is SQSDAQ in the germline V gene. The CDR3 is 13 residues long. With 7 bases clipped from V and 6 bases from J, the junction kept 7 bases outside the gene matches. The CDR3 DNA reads TGTGCCAGCAAGGCCGGGACAGGGTCCGAGCAGTACTTC. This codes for CASKAGTGSEQYF.

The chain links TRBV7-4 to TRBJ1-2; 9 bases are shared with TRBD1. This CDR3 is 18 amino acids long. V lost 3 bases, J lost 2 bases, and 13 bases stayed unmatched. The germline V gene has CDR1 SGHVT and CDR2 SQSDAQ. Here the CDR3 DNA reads TGTGCCAGCAGCTTGCCCACGGGTACCGGGACAGGGAACTATGGCTACACCTTC. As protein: CASSLPTGTGTGNYGYTF. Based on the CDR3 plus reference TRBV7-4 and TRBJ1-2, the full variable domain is GAGVSQSPRYKVAKRGRDVALRCDSISGHVTLYWYRQTLGQGSEVLTYSQSDAQRDKSGRPSGRFSAERPERSVSTLKIQRTEQGDSAVYLCASSLPTGTGTGNYGYTFGSGTRLTVV.

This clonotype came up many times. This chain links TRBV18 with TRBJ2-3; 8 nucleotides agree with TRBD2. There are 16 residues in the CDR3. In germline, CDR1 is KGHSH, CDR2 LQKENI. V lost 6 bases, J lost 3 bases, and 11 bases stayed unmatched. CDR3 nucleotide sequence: TGTGCCAGCTCCCTAGACCTCGGGGGGGAAACAGATACGCAGTATTTT. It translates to CASSLDLGGETDTQYF. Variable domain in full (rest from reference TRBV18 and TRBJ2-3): NAGVMQNPRHLVRRRGQEARLRCSPMKGHSHVYWYRQLPEEGLKFMVYLQKENIIDESGMPKERFSAEFPKEGPSILRIQQVVRGDSAAYFCASSLDLGGETDTQYFGPGTRLTVL.

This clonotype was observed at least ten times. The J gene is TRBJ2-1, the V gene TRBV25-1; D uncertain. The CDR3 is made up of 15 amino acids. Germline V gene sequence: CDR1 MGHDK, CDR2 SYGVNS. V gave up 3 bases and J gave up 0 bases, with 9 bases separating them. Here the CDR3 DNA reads TGTGCCAGCAGTGATCGCCGCGGCTCCTACAATGAGCAGTTCTTC. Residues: CASSDRRGSYNEQFF.